What follows are 7 T cell receptor beta chains derived from one specimen sequenced in a study of shared clonotypes between healthy human individuals. The data were produced by immunoSEQ multiplex PCR, yet TCRdb's version contains in-frame clones alone and is incomplete. This table has about 110,000 clones, about 70% appearing once. Sequenced material: memory CD8+ T cells sorted from blood. Specified subset: CD45RO+ cells pooled with CCR7-negative TemRA cells. These receptors were collected from a woman aged 25 to 39 in good health.

The chain recombines TRBV28 with TRBJ2-1, with D possibly called TRBD1 or TRBD2 (5 bases each). The V end was cut by 6 bases, the J end by 5 bases, with 26 bases between. Germline values: CDR1 MDHEN, CDR2 SYDVKM. CDR3 length equals 18 residues. This CDR3 reads CASSLPIGLGVAHNEQFF. Here the CDR3 DNA reads TGTGCCAGCAGCCTCCCGATCGGACTGGGGGTTGCCCACAATGAGCAGTTCTTC.

Worth noting for this clone: This CDR3 is also generated by other DNA sequences in the sample. The rearrangement uses TRBV7-9 and TRBJ2-1, with 11 bases identical to TRBD2. Losses at the gene ends were 4 bases for V and 3 bases for J; bases not matched to a gene: 2. Germline V gives CDR1 SEHNR, CDR2 FQNEAQ (reference sequence). The CDR3 sequence is 15 residues long. The CDR3 protein is CASSSGLAVYNEQFF. The CDR3 DNA follows: TGTGCCAGCAGCTCGGGACTAGCGGTCTACAATGAGCAGTTCTTC.

The chain recombines TRBV9 with TRBJ2-2, with unresolved D. The CDR3 extends over 15 amino acids. V lost 0 bases and J lost 4, with 10 bases in between. Germline lookup yields CDR1 SGDLS and CDR2 YYNGEE. CDR3 protein: CASSVGGVATGELFF. The DNA for the CDR3 is TGTGCCAGCAGCGTAGGCGGTGTGGCCACCGGGGAGCTGTTTTTT.

The chain employs TRBV7-5 and TRBJ2-7; TRBD2 was called by the table and not checked on the DNA. TRBV7-5 is deemed a pseudogene. This CDR3 is 18 amino acids long. CDR3 sequence: CVRSLAGTSGKSSYEQYF. The CDR3 DNA reads TGTGTCAGAAGCTTGGCCGGGACTAGCGGGAAGAGCTCCTACGAGCAGTACTTC.

The chain has TRBV6-6 and TRBJ2-7; no reliable D call. CDR1 and CDR2 from the germline V gene are MNHNY and SVGAGI (reference sequence). With 6 bases removed from V and 4 bases from J, the gap between germline ends came to 13 bases. CDR3 length: 13 residues. The CDR3 nucleotides read TGTGCCAGCAGCCACTCCTTGGGATACGAGCAGTACTTC. It specifies CASSHSLGYEQYF.

The rearrangement links TRBV29-1 to TRBJ2-7; 7 bases align to TRBD1. The germline V gene encodes CDR1 SQVTM and CDR2 ANQGSEA. V gave up 4 bases and J gave up 2 bases; unmatched junction bases: 8. The CDR3 contains 14 residues. Here the CDR3 DNA reads TGCAGCGTTGTATCCGGGACAGTTCCCTACGAGCAGTACTTC. Encoded protein: CSVVSGTVPYEQYF.

V usage is TRBV4-2 and J usage is TRBJ2-1; D ambiguous. Trimming pared 10 bases from V and 7 bases from J, leaving 20 bases between. This CDR3 region has 14 residues. Germline CDR1 is LGHNA and CDR2 is YNFKEQ. The CDR3 sequence: CATSSIEWTNEQFF. The CDR3 DNA is TGTGCCACCAGTAGTATTGAGTGGACGAATGAGCAGTTCTTC.